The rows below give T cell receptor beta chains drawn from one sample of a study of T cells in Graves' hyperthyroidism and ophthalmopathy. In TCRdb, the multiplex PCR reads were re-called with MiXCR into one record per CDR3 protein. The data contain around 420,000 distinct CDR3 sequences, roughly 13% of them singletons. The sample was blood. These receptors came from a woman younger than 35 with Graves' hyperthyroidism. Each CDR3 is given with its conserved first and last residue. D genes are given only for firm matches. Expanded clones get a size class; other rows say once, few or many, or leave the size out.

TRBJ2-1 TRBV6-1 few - CASSYFRAGSNEQFF TGTGCCAGCAGTTATTTCAGAGCAGGGTCCAATGAGCAGTTCTTC
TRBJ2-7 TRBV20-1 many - CSASSLTSPPSEQYF TGCAGTGCTAGCTCCCTTACCTCCCCTCCTAGCGAGCAGTACTTC
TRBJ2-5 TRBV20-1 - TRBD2 CSASPPPGAGTSGGQETQYF TGCAGTGCTAGTCCCCCCCCGGGGGCTGGGACTAGCGGGGGCCAAGAGACCCAGTACTTC
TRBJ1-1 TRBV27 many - CASRTGGAEAFF TGTGCCAGCAGAACCGGGGGCGCTGAAGCTTTCTTT
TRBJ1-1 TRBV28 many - CASSFMRFDEAFF TGTGCCAGCAGTTTTATGCGGTTCGATGAAGCTTTCTTT
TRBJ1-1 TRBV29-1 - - CSVAGAAEGTEAFF TGCAGCGTAGCAGGGGCGGCTGAAGGGACTGAAGCTTTCTTT
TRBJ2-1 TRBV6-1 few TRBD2 CASKGLAGEGQFF TGTGCCAGCAAGGGACTAGCGGGAGAGGGGCAGTTCTTC
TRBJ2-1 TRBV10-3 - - CAISGTQNEQFF TGTGCCATCAGTGGGACTCAGAATGAGCAGTTCTTC
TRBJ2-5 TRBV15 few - CATSKLGGTPEETQYF TGTGCCACCTCCAAATTAGGCGGGACACCTGAAGAGACCCAGTACTTC
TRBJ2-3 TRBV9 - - CASSVYGRSNLQDTQYF TGTGCCAGCAGCGTATATGGAAGATCAAACCTGCAAGATACGCAGTATTTT
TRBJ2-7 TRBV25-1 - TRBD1 CASGPTGVWGYEQYF TGTGCCAGCGGCCCAACAGGGGTCTGGGGTTACGAGCAGTACTTC
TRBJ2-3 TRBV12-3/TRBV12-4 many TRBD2 CASTQRGFTDTQYF TGTGCCAGCACCCAGCGGGGGTTCACAGATACGCAGTATTTT
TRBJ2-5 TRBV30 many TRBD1 CAWSWGQGGETQYF TGTGCCTGGAGTTGGGGACAGGGAGGAGAGACCCAGTACTTC
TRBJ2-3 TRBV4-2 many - CASSQDLADTQYF TGTGCCAGCAGCCAAGATCTGGCAGATACGCAGTATTTT
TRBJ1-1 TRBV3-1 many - CASSPPKERFEAFF TGTGCCAGCAGCCCCCCTAAGGAGAGATTTGAAGCTTTCTTT
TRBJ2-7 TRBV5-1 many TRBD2 CASSLSRTSADEQYF TGCGCCAGCAGCTTGAGCCGGACTAGTGCGGACGAGCAGTACTTC
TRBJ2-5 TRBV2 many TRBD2 CASSRGLAGGLIQETQYF TGTGCCAGCAGTCGGGGACTAGCGGGAGGGTTGATTCAAGAGACCCAGTACTTC
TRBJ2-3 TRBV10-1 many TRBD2 CASSESISAGETDTQYF TGCGCCAGCAGTGAGTCAATATCGGCGGGAGAAACAGATACGCAGTATTTT
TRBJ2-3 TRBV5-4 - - CASSFGGFSGADTQYF TGTGCCAGCAGCTTCGGGGGTTTCTCAGGCGCAGATACGCAGTATTTT
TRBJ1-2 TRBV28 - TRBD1 CASSYPDREANYGYTF TGTGCCAGCAGTTACCCGGACAGGGAAGCTAACTATGGCTACACCTTC
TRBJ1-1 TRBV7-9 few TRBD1 CASSLPLRGRRTEAFF TGTGCCAGCAGCTTACCCCTCAGGGGGCGAAGGACTGAAGCTTTCTTT
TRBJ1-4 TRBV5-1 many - CASSSGAGLPEKLFF TGCGCCAGCAGCTCGGGTGCGGGACTACCGGAAAAACTGTTTTTT
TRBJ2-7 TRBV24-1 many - CATSDFGVSYEQYF TGTGCCACCAGTGATTTTGGGGTCTCCTACGAGCAGTACTTC
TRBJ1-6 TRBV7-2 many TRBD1 CASSLGPGGEPLHF TGTGCCAGCAGCCTCGGGCCAGGGGGTGAACCCCTCCACTTT
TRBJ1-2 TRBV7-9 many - CASSRRAANYGYTF TGTGCCAGCAGCCGACGCGCGGCGAACTATGGCTACACCTTC
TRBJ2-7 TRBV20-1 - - CSARAGEGVVREQYF TGCAGTGCTAGGGCGGGGGAGGGGGTGGTTAGGGAGCAGTACTTC
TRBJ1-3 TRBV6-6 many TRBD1 CASSYTGTVSGNTIYF TGTGCCAGCAGTTACACCGGGACAGTCTCTGGAAACACCATATATTTT
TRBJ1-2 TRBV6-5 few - CASSYHQTGGYTF TGTGCCAGCAGTTACCACCAGACTGGTGGCTACACCTTC
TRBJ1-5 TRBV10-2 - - CASRLRDWGQPQHF TGCGCCAGCAGGCTCAGGGACTGGGGTCAGCCCCAGCATTTT
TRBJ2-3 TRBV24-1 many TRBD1 CATGQGRSTDTQYF TGTGCCACCGGACAGGGTAGGAGCACAGATACGCAGTATTTT
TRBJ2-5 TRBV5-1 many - CASSLASQDQETQYF TGCGCCAGCAGCTTGGCGAGCCAAGACCAAGAGACCCAGTACTTC
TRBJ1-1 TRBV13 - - CASSTEEVVGEAFF TGTGCCAGCAGCACCGAAGAGGTGGTCGGTGAAGCTTTCTTT
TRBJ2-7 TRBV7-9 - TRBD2 CASSSGLAGAPVNEQYF TGTGCCAGCAGCTCCGGACTAGCGGGAGCCCCTGTCAACGAGCAGTACTTC
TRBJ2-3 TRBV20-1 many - CSASPGGDTQYF TGCAGTGCTAGCCCCGGGGGAGATACGCAGTATTTT
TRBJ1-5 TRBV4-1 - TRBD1 CASSQTSIAGGDSNQPQHF TGCGCCAGCAGCCAGACGTCTATAGCAGGGGGCGATAGCAATCAGCCCCAGCATTTT
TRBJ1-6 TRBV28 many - CASSPRVQEVFNSPLHF TGTGCCAGCAGTCCCCGAGTACAGGAGGTCTTTAATTCACCCCTCCACTTT
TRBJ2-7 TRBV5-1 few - CASSLVPDSLSYEQYF TGCGCCAGCAGCTTGGTACCCGACAGCCTCTCCTACGAGCAGTACTTC
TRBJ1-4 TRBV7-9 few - CASSPVGGLGEKLFF TGTGCCAGCAGTCCCGTTGGAGGCTTAGGTGAAAAACTGTTTTTT
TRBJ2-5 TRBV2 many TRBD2 CASSEGGLAGGEETQYF TGTGCCAGCAGCGAGGGGGGACTAGCGGGAGGTGAAGAGACCCAGTACTTC
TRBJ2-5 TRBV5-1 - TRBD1 CASKGRGQSGETQYF TGCGCCAGCAAGGGCCGGGGACAGAGCGGCGAGACCCAGTACTTC
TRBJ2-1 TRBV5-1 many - CASSLVGEVNNEQFF TGCGCCAGCAGCTTGGTGGGGGAAGTAAACAATGAGCAGTTCTTC
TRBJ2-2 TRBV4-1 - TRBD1 CASSQGWTGGTGELFF TGCGCCAGCAGCCAAGGTTGGACAGGGGGGACGGGGGAGCTGTTTTTT
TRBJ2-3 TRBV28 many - CASSGQQFLITDTQYF TGTGCCAGCAGTGGCCAACAGTTCCTGATCACAGATACGCAGTATTTT
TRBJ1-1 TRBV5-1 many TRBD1 CASSWEGAGTEAFF TGCGCCAGCAGCTGGGAGGGGGCGGGCACTGAAGCTTTCTTT
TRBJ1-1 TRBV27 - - CASRPGTGITEAFF TGTGCCAGCAGGCCGGGTACGGGTATTACTGAAGCTTTCTTT
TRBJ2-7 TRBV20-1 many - CSAREGSDSIKQYF TGCAGTGCTAGAGAGGGTTCGGATAGCATTAAGCAGTACTTC
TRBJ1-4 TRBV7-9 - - CASSPGNGEKLFF TGTGCCAGCAGCCCAGGGAATGGCGAAAAACTGTTTTTT
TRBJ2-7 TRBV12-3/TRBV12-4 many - CASSLAPTPEQYF TGTGCCAGCAGTTTAGCTCCTACTCCCGAGCAGTACTTC